These 32 T cell receptor beta chains were sequenced from one sample in a study of control samples from healthy donors and cancer patients. Assay used: immunoSEQ multiplex PCR; TCRdb lists only in-frame clones, some missing. The sample has under 200,000 clones, about 93% seen once. The sample was blood. These receptors all come from a woman in her twenties or thirties in good health.

The rearrangement joins TRBV15 to TRBJ2-6; no definite D call. V lost 0 bases and J 0 bases, leaving 3 bases between the germline ends. Germline values: CDR1 LNHNV, CDR2 YYDKDF (reference sequence). The CDR3 sequence is 15 residues long. The CDR3 DNA reads TGTGCCACCAGCAGAGAGGACTCTGGGGCCAACGTCCTGACTTTC. Its protein is CATSREDSGANVLTF.

The count of this clone is one. The chain has TRBV6-6 and TRBJ1-3, with D hard to call. Germline V gene sequence: CDR1 MNHNY, CDR2 SVGAGI (reference sequence). The CDR3 has 13 residues. Trimming removed 4 bases from V and 2 bases from J, with 6 bases in between. The CDR3 sequence: CASSSPTGNTIYF. The CDR3 nucleotides are TGTGCCAGCAGTTCACCCACTGGAAACACCATATATTTT.

This clone was detected only once. The chain employs TRBV30 and TRBJ1-2, with TRBD1 as a possible D gene (5 bases). Germline lookup yields CDR1 GTSNPN and CDR2 SVGIG (reference sequence). The CDR3 is made up of 14 amino acids. V was cut by 0 bases and J by 2 bases, with 10 bases left in between. For the CDR3, the DNA is TGTGCCTGGAGTGTTTGGGGGAAGAACTATGGCTACACCTTC. Encoded protein: CAWSVWGKNYGYTF. Drawing the rest from reference TRBV30 and TRBJ1-2, the complete variable domain is SQTIHQWPATLVQPVGSPLSLECTVEGTSNPNLYWYRQAAGRGLQLLFYSVGIGQISSEVPQNLSASRPQDRQFILSSKKLLLSDSGFYLCAWSVWGKNYGYTFGSGTRLTVV.

This sequence joins TRBV7-3 and TRBJ2-7, with D possibly being TRBD1 (6 bases). Trimming removed 4 bases from V and 6 bases from J, with 13 bases in between. This CDR3 has 13 residues. Germline values: CDR1 SGHTA, CDR2 FQGTGA. The CDR3 is CASSYLTGTEQYF. CDR3 DNA: TGTGCCAGCAGCTATCTCACAGGGACCGAGCAGTACTTC. The full variable domain, with the rest looked up from reference TRBV7-3 and TRBJ2-7, is GAGVSQTPSNKVTEKGKYVELRCDPISGHTALYWYRQSLGQGPEFLIYFQGTGAADDSGLPNDRFFAVRPEGSVSTLKIQRTERGDSAVYLCASSYLTGTEQYFGPGTRLTVT.

The chain recombines TRBV2 with TRBJ2-3; D gene unclear. Looked up from germline, CDR1 is SNHLY and CDR2 is FYNNEI. Trimming shortened V by 1 base and J by 0 bases, and 14 bases separated the two germline ends. The CDR3 runs 17 residues. CDR3 sequence reads: CASSEDGNADSTDTQYF. The CDR3 DNA follows: TGTGCCAGCAGTGAAGATGGTAACGCTGACAGCACAGATACGCAGTATTTT.

The rearrangement links TRBV29-1 to TRBJ2-1; 11 bases line up with TRBD2. Germline lookup yields CDR1 SQVTM and CDR2 ANQGSEA. The CDR3 contains 13 residues. The J segment lost 4 bases and the V segment lost 7 bases, leaving 3 bases of the junction unmatched. CDR3 coding DNA: TGCAGCGCTGGGACTAGCGGTTACAATGAGCAGTTCTTC. Translating it yields CSAGTSGYNEQFF.

This chain links TRBV7-3 with TRBJ2-3, with 14 bases that match TRBD2. The J segment lost 4 bases and the V segment lost 2 bases, leaving 5 bases of the junction unmatched. The CDR3 contains 17 residues. Germline V gene lookup returns CDR1 SGHTA and CDR2 FQGTGA. For the CDR3, the DNA is TGTGCCAGCAGCTTAGGACTAGCGGGAGGAGGGGCAGATACGCAGTATTTT. As protein: CASSLGLAGGGADTQYF.

This chain connects TRBV9 to TRBJ2-3; maybe TRBD2 (6 bases). Trimming removed 3 bases from V and 1 base from J, with 12 bases in between. Germline loops: CDR1 SGDLS, CDR2 YYNGEE. The CDR3 length is 15 residues. The CDR3 spells CASSGGDKRTDTQYF. CDR3 bases: TGTGCCAGCAGCGGCGGGGATAAGCGCACAGATACGCAGTATTTT.

This chain uses TRBV5-6 with TRBJ1-6; no definite D call. Germline loops: CDR1 SGHDT, CDR2 YYEEEE. Between the trimmed V and J ends, which lost 3 bases and 7 bases, there was a span of 8 bases. The CDR3 is 13 residues long. The DNA of the CDR3 is TGTGCCAGCAGCTCCCCAGGAAATTCACCCCTCCACTTT. The encoded protein is CASSSPGNSPLHF.

J is TRBJ2-5 and V is TRBV7-8, with TRBD2 matching 8 bases. CDR3 length equals 17 residues. V trimming: 1 base; J trimming: 0 bases; junction bases outside the gene matches: 7. CDR1 and CDR2 (germline): SGHVS, FQNEAQ. CDR3 region: CASSLEAGAAYQETQYF. The CDR3 coding sequence is TGTGCCAGCAGCTTAGAAGCGGGAGCCGCGTACCAAGAGACCCAGTACTTC.

The chain combines TRBV5-1 with TRBJ2-3; TRBD2 matches 10 bases. V lost 0 bases and J lost 6; bases outside the gene matches: 7. The CDR3 is made up of 16 amino acids. The germline gives CDR1 SGHRS, CDR2 YFSETQ. The CDR3 reads CASSLGGAGGLDTQYF. CDR3 sequence (DNA): TGCGCCAGCAGCTTGGGGGGAGCGGGAGGGCTGGATACGCAGTATTTT.

This clone turned up a few times. The CDR3 loop reads CASSLREWSYNEQFF. CDR3 bases: TGTGCCAGCAGCTTGCGGGAGTGGTCCTACAATGAGCAGTTCTTC. This sequence joins TRBV11-1 and TRBJ2-1; 7 nucleotides match TRBD2. Germline CDR1 is SGHAT and CDR2 is FQDESV (reference sequence). V trimming: 3 bases; J trimming: 1 base; junction bases outside the gene matches: 3. CDR3 length: 15 amino acids.

The chain recombines TRBV28 with TRBJ2-7, with TRBD1 matching 8 bases. The CDR3 is 13 residues long. Germline trimming cut 6 bases from V and 4 bases from J; bases unmatched to any gene: 5. Per germline, CDR1 MDHEN and CDR2 SYDVKM. CDR3 region: CASSLGQEYEQYF. In DNA form, the CDR3 reads TGTGCCAGCAGCTTGGGACAGGAATACGAGCAGTACTTC.

The CDR3 is CASLQPGEGGNTIYF. CDR3 bases: TGTGCCAGCCTCCAACCAGGAGAAGGTGGAAACACCATATATTTT. V gene TRBV6-6 combines with J gene TRBJ1-3; D remains ambiguous. There are 15 residues in the CDR3. The germline V and J ends were trimmed by 8 bases and 3 bases, with 17 bases remaining between them. The V gene's germline CDR1 is MNHNY and CDR2 SVGAGI (reference sequence).

CDR3 DNA sequence: TGTGCCAGCAGCTTAGCGGGCGGGAATGGCTACACCTTC. It encodes CASSLAGGNGYTF. The chain combines TRBV7-2 with TRBJ1-2; D gene unclear. The CDR3 contains 13 residues. CDR1 and CDR2 from the germline V gene are SGHTA and FQGNSA. Deletions cut 0 bases from V and 6 bases from J, with 8 bases between.

The rearrangement uses TRBV7-9 and TRBJ2-2, with 9 bases aligning to TRBD1. The CDR3 loop spans 15 amino acids. Germline V CDR1 and CDR2: SEHNR, FQNEAQ (reference sequence). Losses at the gene ends were 5 bases for V and 1 base for J; bases not matched to a gene: 2. The CDR3 coding sequence is TGTGCCAGCAGCCCGGGACAGGGGAACACCGGGGAGCTGTTTTTT. It is translated as CASSPGQGNTGELFF.

The rearrangement uses TRBV5-1 and TRBJ2-7; D perhaps matches TRBD2 (6 bases). The V and J ends lost 0 bases and 3 bases respectively, with 16 bases between them. Germline values: CDR1 SGHRS, CDR2 YFSETQ. The CDR3 has 16 residues. The CDR3 is CASSLATRDGGYEQYF. DNA for the CDR3: TGCGCCAGCAGCTTGGCTACCCGGGACGGGGGCTACGAGCAGTACTTC. Full variable domain (remainder filled in from reference TRBV5-1 and TRBJ2-7): KAGVTQTPRYLIKTRGQQVTLSCSPISGHRSVSWYQQTPGQGLQFLFEYFSETQRNKGNFPGRFSGRQFSNSRSEMNVSTLELGDSALYLCASSLATRDGGYEQYFGPGTRLTVT.

The chain links TRBV5-1 to TRBJ1-4; D call uncertain. The germline CDR1 and CDR2 sequences are SGHRS and YFSETQ. V lost 3 bases and J lost 1, with 10 bases in between. The CDR3 runs to 15 residues. The CDR3 bases are TGCGCCAGCAGCTACGGACGAGGAACTAATGAAAAACTGTTTTTT. Translating it yields CASSYGRGTNEKLFF.

The genes are TRBV7-9 and TRBJ2-5, with D tentatively TRBD2 (6 bases). V shed 8 bases and J shed 5 bases, with 21 bases lying between them. Germline CDR1 SEHNR, CDR2 FQNEAQ (reference sequence). The CDR3 totals 15 residues. The CDR3 loop is CASETASTAGETQYF. The CDR3 DNA reads TGTGCCAGCGAGACAGCTAGTACGGCGGGGGAGACCCAGTACTTC.

The chain carries TRBV28 and TRBJ1-5; 9 bases match TRBD1. V dropped 5 bases and J dropped 8; count of bases not matched to a gene: 7. The germline V gene encodes CDR1 MDHEN and CDR2 SYDVKM. The length of the CDR3 is 14 residues. DNA of the CDR3: TGTGCCAGCAGTCCCGGGACAGGGTTTAAGCCCCAGCATTTT. Encoded protein: CASSPGTGFKPQHF.

The rearrangement links TRBV2 to TRBJ2-2, with a weak D call TRBD1 (5 bases). Trimming took off 5 bases at V and 4 bases at J, with 11 bases between the two ends. Germline-derived CDR1 and CDR2 are SNHLY and FYNNEI. The CDR3 spans 14 residues. The CDR3 reads CASSRQGGTGELFF. The CDR3 region has the DNA TGTGCCAGCAGTCGCCAGGGTGGCACCGGGGAGCTGTTTTTT.

CDR3 amino acids: CASSAARGYTF. In DNA form, the CDR3 reads TGTGCCAGCAGCGCCGCCCGGGGCTACACCTTC. The chain employs TRBV7-2 and TRBJ1-2, with unresolved D. CDR3 size: 11 residues. Trimming stripped 5 bases from V and 8 bases from J, with 9 bases between. Germline CDR1 reads SGHTA; CDR2 reads FQGNSA.

This clone came up once. The rearrangement joins TRBV19 to TRBJ2-1; D possibly corresponds to TRBD1 (6 bases). The CDR3 sequence is 18 residues long. From germline, CDR1 is LNHDA and CDR2 SQIVND (reference sequence). Trimming took 3 bases from V and 2 from J, leaving 20 bases between them. The CDR3 DNA is TGTGCCAGTAGTATCCAGGGGTACAGGTGGGGGACCTACAATGAGCAGTTCTTC. Translated: CASSIQGYRWGTYNEQFF.

The chain joins TRBV28 to TRBJ2-2, with D maybe TRBD1 (5 bases). V was shortened by 5 bases and J by 6 bases, with 10 bases between the two germline ends. CDR3 length equals 13 residues. CDR1 is MDHEN and CDR2 is SYDVKM in the germline V gene. The DNA for the CDR3 is TGTGCCAGCAGTCAAGGGGCGGCCGGGGAGCTGTTTTTT. Translating it yields CASSQGAAGELFF.

This clone appeared once. The J gene is TRBJ1-2, the V gene TRBV12-3 or TRBV12-4, with a weak D call TRBD1 (5 bases). V was shortened by 2 bases and J by 8 bases, with 12 bases between the two germline ends. This CDR3 region has 13 residues. The CDR3 nucleotides are TGTGCCAGCAGTTTATGGCCGGGGACCGGCTACACCTTC. Protein: CASSLWPGTGYTF.

The chain is built from TRBV29-1 and TRBJ2-1; D is ambiguous. This CDR3 has 13 amino acids. Germline V gene lookup returns CDR1 SQVTM and CDR2 ANQGSEA. Trimming left V 5 bases short and J 1 base short, with 9 bases between. The CDR3 DNA follows: TGCAGCGTTCGGCATCGATCCTACAATGAGCAGTTCTTC. Amino acid sequence: CSVRHRSYNEQFF.

This chain links TRBV19 with TRBJ1-4; tentative D call: TRBD1 (5 bases). The CDR3 runs to 14 residues. Per the germline V gene, CDR1 is LNHDA and CDR2 is SQIVND (reference sequence). The germline V and J ends were trimmed by 7 bases and 0 bases, with 9 bases remaining between them. The CDR3 region is CASMGGATNEKLFF. The CDR3 nucleotides are TGTGCCAGTATGGGGGGAGCAACTAATGAAAAACTGTTTTTT.

This clone was found many times. The chain recombines TRBV4-3 with TRBJ2-2, with D hard to call. Germline V gene data show CDR1 as LGHNA and CDR2 as YSLEER. The CDR3 is 13 residues long. The ends were cut back, 5 bases at V and 5 bases at J, with 9 bases in the middle. Here the CDR3 DNA reads TGCGCCAGCAGCTCTCACACAACCGGGGAGCTGTTTTTT. Protein product: CASSSHTTGELFF.

The CDR3 loop is CASSKALPKRNGGADYGYTF. The CDR3 bases are TGTGCCAGCAGCAAAGCCCTACCCAAGAGGAACGGGGGCGCCGACTATGGCTACACCTTC. The V call is TRBV21-1, the J call TRBJ1-2. TRBV21-1 is a listed pseudogene. CDR3 size: 20 residues.

V usage is TRBV7-2 and J usage is TRBJ2-7; 15 positions match TRBD2. CDR1 is SGHTA, CDR2 FQGNSA, per germline. V was pared by 5 bases and J by 9 bases, with 8 bases of the junction left unmatched. The CDR3 is 15 amino acids. Here the CDR3 reads CASSDSGTSGRRQYF. CDR3 in DNA: TGTGCCAGCAGCGATTCCGGGACTAGCGGGAGGAGGCAGTACTTC.

V gene TRBV5-1 combines with J gene TRBJ2-1; perhaps TRBD2 as D (6 bases). CDR1 is SGHRS and CDR2 is YFSETQ in the germline V gene. V shed 1 base and J shed 4 bases, with 12 bases lying between them. The CDR3 loop spans 15 amino acids. This chain's CDR3 is CASSLTGEGYNEQFF. CDR3 DNA sequence: TGCGCCAGCAGCTTGACGGGAGAAGGTTACAATGAGCAGTTCTTC.

The V gene is TRBV29-1, the J gene TRBJ2-7; D may match TRBD1 or TRBD2 (5 bases each). The CDR3 runs 14 residues. V was clipped by 4 bases and J by 0 bases, with 13 bases between them. The V gene's germline CDR1 is SQVTM and CDR2 ANQGSEA. This CDR3 reads CSVVRDGDSYEQYF. CDR3 bases: TGCAGCGTTGTCCGGGACGGGGACTCCTACGAGCAGTACTTC.